Detailed here is one T cell receptor (beta chain). Participants, about 18 to 90 years old, spanned under 25 US areas. The sample is drawn from a study of blood T cell repertoires in COVID-19. Authors' analysis steps: Nucleated cell number was recorded as an estimate derived from reference gene primer amplification. Some clones are missing from TCRdb's copy, which holds only in-frame ones; the method was immunoSEQ multiplex PCR. V, J and clone size were drawn from that table, and D and trimming were deduced from the DNA. The data contain around 290,000 clones, about nine tenths of them singletons. Germline values: CDR1 SGHDT, CDR2 YYEEEE. Between the trimmed V and J ends, which lost 0 bases and 1 base, there was a span of 10 bases. The CDR3 has 15 residues.

The rearrangement links TRBV5-6 to TRBJ1-2; D call uncertain. The source material was PBMCs or T cells enriched from blood (not recorded which). The source of this sequence is a woman aged 40 to 50 who had recovered from COVID-19. The CDR3 sequence is CASSLGGSYNYGYTF. The CDR3 region has the DNA TGTGCCAGCAGCTTGGGAGGCAGCTATAACTATGGCTACACCTTC.